This record covers a single T cell receptor beta chain. A multiplex PCR was run with 60 Vbeta primers and 13 Jbeta primers. Data came from immunoSEQ multiplex PCR; TCRdb stores just in-frame clones and leaves some out. The profile shows 100,000 or so clones, approximately 81% of them singletons. Germline assignment: CDR1 MNHNY and CDR2 SVGAGI (reference sequence). CDR3 length: 13 amino acids. The V end was cut by 5 bases, the J end by 3 bases, with 8 bases between. The sample is drawn from a study of cytomegalovirus exposure and HLA in healthy donors. The sequenced sample consisted of PBMCs. This TCR came from a man aged 25 to 40 in good health and CMV-seronegative. The V and J genes are TRBV6-6 and TRBJ1-5; no clear D. The CDR3 here is CASSPSSNQPQHF. The CDR3 DNA follows: TGTGCCAGCAGTCCCTCGTCCAATCAGCCCCAGCATTTT.